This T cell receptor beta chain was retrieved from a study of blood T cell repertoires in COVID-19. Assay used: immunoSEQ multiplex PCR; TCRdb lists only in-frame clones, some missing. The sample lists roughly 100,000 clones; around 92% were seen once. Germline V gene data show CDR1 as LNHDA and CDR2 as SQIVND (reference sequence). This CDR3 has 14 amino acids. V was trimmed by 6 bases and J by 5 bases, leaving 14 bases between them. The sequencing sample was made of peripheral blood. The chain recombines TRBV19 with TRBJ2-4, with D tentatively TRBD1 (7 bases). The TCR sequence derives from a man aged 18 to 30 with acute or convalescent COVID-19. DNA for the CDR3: TGTGCCAGTAGGCTTAGCGGACAGGAAAACATTCAGTACTTC. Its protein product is CASRLSGQENIQYF.